This T cell receptor beta chain was sequenced in a study of patients and donors after allogeneic stem cell transplantation. TCRdb passed the RT-PCR reads through MiXCR, listing each CDR3 protein once. The table has about a million distinct CDR3 sequences, 18% seen once. The CDR3 is made up of 16 amino acids. Trimming removed 0 bases from V and 10 bases from J, with 17 bases in between. The germline V gene has CDR1 SGHRS and CDR2 YFSETQ. V is TRBV5-1 and J is TRBJ1-6, with a possible D match to TRBD1 (5 bases). The sequence was collected from a human donor who was either an allogeneic HSCT recipient or a stem cell or donor lymphocyte infusion donor (not recorded which). It is not recorded whose cells these are; they may come from a transplant donor. Material for sequencing was blood, either unsorted or a sorted T cell fraction (not recorded which). CDR3 in amino acids: CASSLVEPGGASPLHF. Here the CDR3 DNA reads TGCGCCAGCAGCTTGGTGGAGCCCGGCGGGGCATCACCCCTCCACTTT. The whole variable domain, filled in from reference TRBV5-1 and TRBJ1-6, reads KAGVTQTPRYLIKTRGQQVTLSCSPISGHRSVSWYQQTPGQGLQFLFEYFSETQRNKGNFPGRFSGRQFSNSRSEMNVSTLELGDSALYLCASSLVEPGGASPLHFGNGTRLTVT.